This TCR beta chain came from a study of blood T cell repertoires in COVID-19. Looking at the study overall: Specimens from acute and convalescent COVID-19 originated in the United States, Italy and Spain. From T cells, B-cell-depleted T cells, or PBMCs came the material, which was cDNA or gDNA.

This CDR3 has 15 amino acids. Trimming cost V 5 bases and J 6 bases, with 19 bases left between them. Germline loops: CDR1 SGHTA, CDR2 FQGNSA. In the original workflow: Reference gene primer amplification gave estimated nucleated cell counts. Assay: immunoSEQ multiplex PCR; the TCRdb copy retains only in-frame clones and omits some. V, J and clone size reflect that table, while D and trimming were determined from the DNA. The table has 210,000 or so clones, about four fifths seen once. Sequencing was performed on peripheral blood. The chain links TRBV7-2 to TRBJ1-2; no clear D. This TCR derives from a woman older than 75 with acute or convalescent COVID-19. DNA for the CDR3: TGTGCCAGCAGCCGCCGGACGAGCGGTGCGGATGGCTACACCTTC. Protein: CASSRRTSGADGYTF.